This TCR beta chain was recovered during a study of CD8 T cells in Susac syndrome. Germline V gives CDR1 SGHNT, CDR2 YYREEE (reference sequence). CDR3 length: 15 amino acids. V shed 4 bases and J shed 2 bases, with 16 bases lying between them. Reverse transcription of about 0.5 to 1 ug RNA used random hexamers. Coverage of TCR beta CDR3 amplification by immunoSEQ multiplex PCR extended to 54 Vbeta and 13 Jbeta. TCRdb independently ran MiXCR on the immunoSEQ multiplex PCR reads; one entry per CDR3 protein. This sample carries 100,000 or so distinct CDR3 sequences, about nine tenths of them seen once, and the ten largest clones take approximately 0.11%. Remarks on this clonotype: Its antigen is currently unknown.

Regarding the study as a whole: The authors acknowledged that their TCR sequencing and HLA analysis involved a relatively small number of individuals.

The T cells that were sequenced for TCR beta were CD8+ and CD4+ cells from blood. This rearrangement joins TRBV5-4 to TRBJ2-7; perhaps TRBD2 as D (6 bases). The sample consisted of CD8+ T cells from PBMCs. The clonotype originates from a human donor in good health. The DNA for the CDR3 is TGTGCCAGCAGCCGAACGGCCGGGAGTGCCTACGAGCAGTACTTC. As protein: CASSRTAGSAYEQYF. Full variable domain (rest looked up from reference TRBV5-4 and TRBJ2-7): ETGVTQSPTHLIKTRGQQVTLRCSSQSGHNTVSWYQQALGQGPQFIFQYYREEENGRGNFPPRFSGLQFPNYSSELNVNALELDDSALYLCASSRTAGSAYEQYFGPGTRLTVT.